Listed here are 27 T cell receptor beta chains from one sample, sequenced in a study of OX40 agonist ivuxolimab in advanced cancers. Profiled with immunoSEQ multiplex PCR; TCRdb holds only in-frame clones, not every one. The profile covers tens of thousands of clones, with 70% to 90% appearing a single time and approximately 1.5% taken by the ten largest. The sequencing here drew on CD4+ or CD8+ T cells sorted from blood, taken in a trial of the OX40 agonist ivuxolimab. These receptors all come from an adult with an advanced solid tumor such as melanoma, head and neck, liver or kidney cancer.

The J gene is TRBJ2-7, the V gene TRBV29-1; D is uncertain. This CDR3 is built from 13 residues. CDR1 is SQVTM and CDR2 is ANQGSEA in the germline V gene. The V end was cut by 3 bases, the J end by 3 bases, with 12 bases between. CDR3 sequence (DNA): TGCAGCGTTGAGAGCTTTAAAGGCTACGAGCAGTACTTC. Amino acids: CSVESFKGYEQYF.

This clone occurred many times. The chain is built from TRBV20-1 and TRBJ1-5; tentative D call: TRBD1 (5 bases). The CDR3 covers 11 residues. V lost 6 bases, J lost 9 bases, and 12 bases lay in between. Germline V gene data show CDR1 as DFQATT and CDR2 as SNEGSKA (reference sequence). CDR3 region: CSAGPKGPQHF. The CDR3 coding sequence is TGCAGTGCGGGGCCAAAGGGGCCCCAGCATTTT.

The chain uses TRBV18 and TRBJ2-1, with a weak D call TRBD2 (5 bases). Germline V gene data show CDR1 as KGHSH and CDR2 as LQKENI. The CDR3 length is 13 residues. Trimming took 6 bases from V and 5 from J, leaving 11 bases between them. CDR3 nucleotides: TGTGCCAGCTCGGTGCTGAGGGACAATGAGCAGTTCTTC. This translates into CASSVLRDNEQFF.

The rearrangement joins TRBV2 to TRBJ2-3, with TRBD2 matching over 10 bases. V trimming: 6 bases; J trimming: 1 base; junction bases outside the gene matches: 4. CDR3 length: 15 amino acids. In germline, CDR1 is SNHLY, CDR2 FYNNEI. The CDR3, as DNA: TGTGCCAGCAGCATAGCGGGGGGACGCACAGATACGCAGTATTTT. As protein: CASSIAGGRTDTQYF.

The CDR3 region has the DNA TGTGCCAGCAGTGAATTAACGGGGAGCACCGGGGAGCTGTTTTTT. Translating gives CASSELTGSTGELFF. This chain links TRBV25-1 with TRBJ2-2, with TRBD2 as a possible D gene (5 bases). The germline CDR1 and CDR2 sequences are MGHDK and SYGVNS. This CDR3 contains 15 residues. The V gene lost 1 base and the J gene lost 4 bases, with 10 bases spanning the gap. The whole variable domain, filled in from reference TRBV25-1 and TRBJ2-2, reads EADIYQTPRYLVIGTGKKITLECSQTMGHDKMYWYQQDPGMELHLIHYSYGVNSTEKGDLSSESTVSRIRTEHFPLTLESARPSHTSQYLCASSELTGSTGELFFGEGSRLTVL.

The chain has TRBV28 and TRBJ2-1, with 13 bases identical to TRBD2. The germline V gene has CDR1 MDHEN and CDR2 SYDVKM. The CDR3 extends over 13 amino acids. V lost 10 bases to trimming and J lost 8 bases; unmatched junction nucleotides: 5. The CDR3 nucleotides read TGTGCCACCGGGACTAGCGGGACCTATGAGCAGTTCTTC. Translating it yields CATGTSGTYEQFF.

The chain employs TRBV27 and TRBJ1-2, with 8 bases identical to TRBD1. CDR1 is MNHEY and CDR2 is SMNVEV in the germline V gene (reference sequence). The CDR3 has 14 residues. J gave up 4 bases and V 5 bases, and 6 bases lay outside the gene matches. DNA for the CDR3: TGTGCCAGCAGTACCCAGACAGGGGCCTATGGCTACACCTTC. It encodes CASSTQTGAYGYTF.

This clone was recorded once. The gene calls are TRBV19 and TRBJ2-1, with D hard to call. Between the trimmed V and J ends, which lost 4 bases and 9 bases, there was a span of 7 bases. Germline V gene data show CDR1 as LNHDA and CDR2 as SQIVND (reference sequence). The CDR3 spans 11 residues. CDR3 nucleotides: TGTGCCAGTAGTAAGAGCCTTGAGCAGTTCTTC. This translates into CASSKSLEQFF.

This clone appeared a single time. This chain connects TRBV5-1 to TRBJ1-4, with TRBD1 matching over 10 bases. The V and J ends lost 0 bases and 8 bases, in that order; junction bases with no gene match: 4. The germline V gene has CDR1 SGHRS and CDR2 YFSETQ. The CDR3 totals 15 residues. The CDR3 here is CASSLDRDRGEKLFF. The CDR3 coding sequence is TGCGCCAGCAGCTTGGATCGGGACAGGGGCGAAAAACTGTTTTTT.

The chain is built from TRBV6-1 and TRBJ1-1, with 9 bases aligning to TRBD1. CDR1 and CDR2 from the germline V gene are MNHNS and SASEGT. The junction had 6 bases not matched to a gene; V was cut back by 6 bases and J by 1 base. This CDR3 is built from 15 residues. CDR3 nucleotide sequence: TGTGCCAGCAGCTCCGGGACAGGGTCGAACACTGAAGCTTTCTTT. As protein: CASSSGTGSNTEAFF.

This clone was seen at least ten times. The identical CDR3 is also encoded by other nucleotide sequences in the sample. CDR3 DNA sequence: TGCGCCAGCAGCTTGGCCGGGACAGGGAATCAGCCCCAGCATTTT. Translation gives CASSLAGTGNQPQHF. V is TRBV5-1 and J is TRBJ1-5, with 9 bases that match TRBD1. CDR3 size: 15 residues. Germline CDR1 SGHRS, CDR2 YFSETQ. V was pared by 0 bases and J by 4 bases, with 2 bases of the junction left unmatched.

This chain joins TRBV29-1 and TRBJ2-2; 9 bases align to TRBD1. CDR1 is SQVTM and CDR2 is ANQGSEA in the germline V gene. The CDR3 runs to 13 residues. V lost 7 bases to trimming and J lost 3 bases; unmatched junction nucleotides: 3. The CDR3 sequence: CSGGQGDTGELFF. The CDR3 nucleotides are TGCAGCGGGGGACAGGGAGACACCGGGGAGCTGTTTTTT.

The V call is TRBV28, the J call TRBJ1-1, with D possibly TRBD1 on 5 matching bases. Germline CDR1 is MDHEN and CDR2 is SYDVKM. V dropped 1 base and J dropped 6 bases, with 12 bases sitting between them. The CDR3 is made up of 14 amino acids. CDR3 loop: CASSLSFQGAEAFF. The CDR3 DNA reads TGTGCCAGCAGTTTATCGTTTCAGGGAGCTGAAGCTTTCTTT. Supplemented by reference TRBV28 and TRBJ1-1, the full variable domain reads DVKVTQSSRYLVKRTGEKVFLECVQDMDHENMFWYRQDPGLGLRLIYFSYDVKMKEKGDIPEGYSVSREKKERFSLILESASTNQTSMYLCASSLSFQGAEAFFGQGTRLTVV.

The CDR3 region is CASSEGATGAQPQHF. The CDR3, as DNA: TGTGCCAGCAGTGAAGGGGCTACAGGGGCACAGCCCCAGCATTTT. This sequence joins TRBV2 and TRBJ1-5, with TRBD1 matching over 7 bases. This CDR3 is 15 amino acids long. V lost 1 base to trimming and J lost 7 bases; unmatched junction nucleotides: 7. Germline lookup yields CDR1 SNHLY and CDR2 FYNNEI.

On this clone itself: At one end the junction does not follow the germline gene, possibly because of a read error. J is TRBJ2-5 and V is TRBV7-7; no firm D call. This CDR3 contains 13 residues. CDR1 SSHAT and CDR2 FNYEAQ come from the germline V gene (reference sequence). CDR3: CASSPVRQGTQYF. The CDR3 DNA follows: TGTGCTAGCAGCCCTGTAAGGCAAGGGACCCAGTACTTC.

The DNA for the CDR3 is TGTGCCAGCAGTGAAAGGAGCGGGGGGGCCGCCGGGGAGCTGTTTTTT. Its translation: CASSERSGGAAGELFF. The rearrangement uses TRBV2 and TRBJ2-2; 10 nucleotides align to TRBD2. The germline CDR1 and CDR2 sequences are SNHLY and FYNNEI. J gave up 6 bases and V 2 bases, and 6 bases lay outside the gene matches. CDR3 length equals 16 residues.

The chain has TRBV21-1 and TRBJ1-2. TRBV21-1 is termed a pseudogene. This CDR3 comprises 16 residues. CDR3 sequence: CASSHRGPAAGYGYTF. The CDR3 DNA sequence: TGTGCCAGCAGCCATAGAGGTCCAGCTGCCGGCTATGGCTACACCTTC.

The chain carries TRBV7-9 and TRBJ2-1; 11 bases are shared with TRBD2. Germline V gene data show CDR1 as SEHNR and CDR2 as FQNEAQ (reference sequence). CDR3 length: 18 amino acids. V lost 0 bases and J lost 4; bases outside the gene matches: 8. CDR3 in amino acids: CASSLATTSGDQYNEQFF. In DNA form, the CDR3 reads TGTGCCAGCAGCTTAGCCACGACTAGCGGGGACCAATACAATGAGCAGTTCTTC.

The J gene is TRBJ2-1, the V gene TRBV6-5; no reliable D call. CDR1 MNHEY and CDR2 SVGAGI come from the germline V gene. There are 11 residues in the CDR3. The ends were cut back, 2 bases at V and 8 bases at J, with 4 bases in the middle. The CDR3 DNA is TGTGCCAGCAGTTACGTAGATGAGCAGTTCTTC. It codes for CASSYVDEQFF.

The J gene is TRBJ1-5, the V gene TRBV23-1; D not certain. TRBV23-1 belongs to the ORF category, with a function that is uncertain. V lost 2 bases to trimming and J lost 0 bases, with 11 bases between them. The CDR3 length is 16 residues. The CDR3 DNA sequence: TGCGCCAGCAGTCAACAGCCAGTAAATAGCAATCAGCCCCAGCATTTT. Amino acids: CASSQQPVNSNQPQHF.

V and J are TRBV6-1 and TRBJ1-4, with D uncertain. Trimming shortened V by 1 base and J by 6 bases, and 12 bases separated the two germline ends. CDR3 length: 15 amino acids. In germline, CDR1 is MNHNS, CDR2 SASEGT. The CDR3 loop reads CASSEEDLVYEKLFF. Written as DNA, the CDR3 is TGTGCCAGCAGTGAAGAGGATTTGGTCTATGAAAAACTGTTTTTT.

The CDR3 loop reads CASSPGRTRRTYEQYF. Here the CDR3 DNA reads TGTGCCAGCAGCCCTGGACGGACAAGAAGGACCTACGAGCAGTACTTC. V is TRBV5-4 and J is TRBJ2-7; D is possibly TRBD1 (5 bases). The CDR3 totals 16 residues. Germline loops: CDR1 SGHNT, CDR2 YYREEE (reference sequence). V was trimmed by 4 bases and J by 2 bases, leaving 19 bases between them.

The chain is built from TRBV27 and TRBJ1-1; a possible D gene is TRBD1 (6 bases). CDR1 is MNHEY and CDR2 is SMNVEV in the germline V gene (reference sequence). The CDR3 covers 13 residues. V lost 7 bases to trimming and J lost 1 base, with 10 bases between them. The CDR3 DNA is TGTGCCAGCATGACAGGCTCGAACACTGAAGCTTTCTTT. Its protein is CASMTGSNTEAFF.

The chain is built from TRBV2 and TRBJ1-5, with D uncertain. V was shortened by 3 bases and J by 1 base, with 10 bases between the two germline ends. Germline CDR1 is SNHLY and CDR2 is FYNNEI. The length of the CDR3 is 15 residues. CDR3 coding DNA: TGTGCCAGCAGTGAGGGAGGTAGGAGCAATCAGCCCCAGCATTTT. Translation gives CASSEGGRSNQPQHF.

The gene calls are TRBV6-1 and TRBJ1-1, with TRBD1 as a possible D gene (5 bases). V shed 7 bases and J shed 0 bases, with 9 bases lying between them. The CDR3 length is 13 residues. CDR1 and CDR2 (germline): MNHNS, SASEGT. CDR3 amino acids: CASNIQVNTEAFF. The CDR3 DNA reads TGTGCCAGCAATATACAGGTGAACACTGAAGCTTTCTTT.

The chain links TRBV9 to TRBJ1-5; D remains ambiguous. Germline V gene lookup returns CDR1 SGDLS and CDR2 YYNGEE. This CDR3 region has 13 residues. V lost 4 bases and J 5 bases, leaving 10 bases between the germline ends. In DNA form, the CDR3 reads TGTGCCAGCAGCACCAACCCTGATCAGCCCCAGCATTTT. Amino acids: CASSTNPDQPQHF.

CDR3 amino acids: CASSMGGSTDTQYF. The DNA of the CDR3 is TGTGCCTCATCGATGGGCGGGAGCACAGATACGCAGTATTTT. This chain links TRBV19 with TRBJ2-3; perhaps TRBD2 as D (5 bases). CDR1 LNHDA and CDR2 SQIVND come from the germline V gene (reference sequence). With 11 bases removed from V and 0 bases from J, the gap between germline ends came to 15 bases. This CDR3 spans 14 amino acids.